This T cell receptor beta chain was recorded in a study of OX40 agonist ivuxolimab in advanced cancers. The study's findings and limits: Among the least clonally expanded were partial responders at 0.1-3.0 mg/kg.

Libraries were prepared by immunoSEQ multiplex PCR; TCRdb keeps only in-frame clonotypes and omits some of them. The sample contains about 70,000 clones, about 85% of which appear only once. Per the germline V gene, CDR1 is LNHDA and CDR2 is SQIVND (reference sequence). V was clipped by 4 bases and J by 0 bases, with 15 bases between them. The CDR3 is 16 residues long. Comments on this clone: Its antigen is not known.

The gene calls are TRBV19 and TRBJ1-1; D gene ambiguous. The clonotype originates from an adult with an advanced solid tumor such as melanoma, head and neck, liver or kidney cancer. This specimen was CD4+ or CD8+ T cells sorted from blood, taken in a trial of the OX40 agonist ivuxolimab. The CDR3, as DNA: TGTGCCAGTAGTACCCTCCGGACGCCGATGAACACTGAAGCTTTCTTT. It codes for CASSTLRTPMNTEAFF.